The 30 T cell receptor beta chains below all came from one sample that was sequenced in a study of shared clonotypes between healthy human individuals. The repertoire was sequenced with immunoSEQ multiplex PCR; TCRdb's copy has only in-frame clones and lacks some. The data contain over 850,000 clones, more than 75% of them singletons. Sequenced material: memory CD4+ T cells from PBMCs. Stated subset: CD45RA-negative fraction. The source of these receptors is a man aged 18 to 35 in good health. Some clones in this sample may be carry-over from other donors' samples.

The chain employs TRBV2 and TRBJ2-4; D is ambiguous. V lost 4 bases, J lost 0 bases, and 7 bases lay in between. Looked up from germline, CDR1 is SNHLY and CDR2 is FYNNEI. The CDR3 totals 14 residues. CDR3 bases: TGTGCCAGCAGTGGCTCCCTAGCCAAAAACATTCAGTACTTC. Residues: CASSGSLAKNIQYF.

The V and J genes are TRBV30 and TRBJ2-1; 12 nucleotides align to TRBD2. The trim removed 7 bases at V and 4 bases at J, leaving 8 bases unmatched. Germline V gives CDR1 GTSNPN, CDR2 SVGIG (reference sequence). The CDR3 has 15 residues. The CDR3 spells CALRLAGDLYNEQFF. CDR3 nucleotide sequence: TGTGCCTTGCGACTAGCGGGGGACCTGTACAATGAGCAGTTCTTC.

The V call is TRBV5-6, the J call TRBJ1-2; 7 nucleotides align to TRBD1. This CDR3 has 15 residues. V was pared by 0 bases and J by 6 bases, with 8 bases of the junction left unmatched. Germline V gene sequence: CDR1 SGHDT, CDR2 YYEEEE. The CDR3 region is CASSLAARGLDGYTF. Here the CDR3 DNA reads TGTGCCAGCAGCTTGGCCGCCAGGGGGTTAGATGGCTACACCTTC. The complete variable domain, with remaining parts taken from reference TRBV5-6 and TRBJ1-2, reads DAGVTQSPTHLIKTRGQQVTLRCSPKSGHDTVSWYQQALGQGPQFIFQYYEEEERQRGNFPDRFSGHQFPNYSSELNVNALLLGDSALYLCASSLAARGLDGYTFGSGTRLTVV.

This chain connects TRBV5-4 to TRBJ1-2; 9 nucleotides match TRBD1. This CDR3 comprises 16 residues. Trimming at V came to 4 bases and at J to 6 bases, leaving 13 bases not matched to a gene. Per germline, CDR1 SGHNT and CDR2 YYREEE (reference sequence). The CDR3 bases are TGTGCCAGCAGCCGATTCAAAGGACAGGGGACTGATGGCTACACCTTC. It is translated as CASSRFKGQGTDGYTF. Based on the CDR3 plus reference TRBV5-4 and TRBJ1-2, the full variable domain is ETGVTQSPTHLIKTRGQQVTLRCSSQSGHNTVSWYQQALGQGPQFIFQYYREEENGRGNFPPRFSGLQFPNYSSELNVNALELDDSALYLCASSRFKGQGTDGYTFGSGTRLTVV.

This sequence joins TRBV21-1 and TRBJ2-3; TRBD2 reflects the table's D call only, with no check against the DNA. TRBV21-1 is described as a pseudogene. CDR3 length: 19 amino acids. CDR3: CASSNLVGEDASSRDTQYF. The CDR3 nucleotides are TGTGCCAGCAGCAATTTAGTCGGGGAGGATGCTTCGAGTAGAGATACGCAGTATTTT.

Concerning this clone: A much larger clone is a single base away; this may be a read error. The CDR3 sequence: CSAAQETQYF. In DNA form, the CDR3 reads TGCAGTGCTGCACAAGAGACCCAGTACTTC. The rearrangement uses TRBV20-1 and TRBJ2-5; D not resolved. V lost 5 bases and J lost 2, with 3 bases in between. The CDR3 extends over 10 amino acids. CDR1 and CDR2 from the germline V gene are DFQATT and SNEGSKA (reference sequence).

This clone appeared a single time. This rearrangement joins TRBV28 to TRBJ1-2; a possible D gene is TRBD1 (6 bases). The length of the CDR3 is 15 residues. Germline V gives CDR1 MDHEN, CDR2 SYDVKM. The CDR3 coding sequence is TGTGTCTCTACTCGTGGGGGGGCTCCAAACTATGGCTACACCTTC. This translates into CVSTRGGAPNYGYTF.

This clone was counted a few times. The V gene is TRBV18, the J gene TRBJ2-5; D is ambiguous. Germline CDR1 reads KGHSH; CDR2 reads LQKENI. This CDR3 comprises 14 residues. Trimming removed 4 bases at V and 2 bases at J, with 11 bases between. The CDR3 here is CASSLNDGQETQYF. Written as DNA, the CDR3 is TGTGCCAGCTCACTTAACGACGGGCAAGAGACCCAGTACTTC.

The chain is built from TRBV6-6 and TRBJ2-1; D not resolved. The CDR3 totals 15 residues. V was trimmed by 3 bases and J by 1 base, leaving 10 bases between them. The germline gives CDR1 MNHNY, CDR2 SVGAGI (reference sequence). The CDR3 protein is CASSYSLWSYNEQFF. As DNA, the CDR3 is TGTGCCAGCAGTTATTCCCTATGGTCCTACAATGAGCAGTTCTTC.

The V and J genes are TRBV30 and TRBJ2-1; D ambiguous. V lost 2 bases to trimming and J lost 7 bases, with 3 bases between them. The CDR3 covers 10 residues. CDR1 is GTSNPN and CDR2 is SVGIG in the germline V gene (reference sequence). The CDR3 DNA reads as TGTGCCTGGAGTCTTAATGAGCAGTTCTTC. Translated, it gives CAWSLNEQFF.

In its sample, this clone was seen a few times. The CDR3 DNA reads TGTGCCTGGAGCCGGACTAGCGGGAGACTACCCGATACGCAGTATTTT. Protein: CAWSRTSGRLPDTQYF. J is TRBJ2-3 and V is TRBV30; 13 nucleotides align to TRBD2. Germline V gives CDR1 GTSNPN, CDR2 SVGIG (reference sequence). V gave up 3 bases and J gave up 6 bases; unmatched junction bases: 9. This CDR3 is 16 amino acids long.

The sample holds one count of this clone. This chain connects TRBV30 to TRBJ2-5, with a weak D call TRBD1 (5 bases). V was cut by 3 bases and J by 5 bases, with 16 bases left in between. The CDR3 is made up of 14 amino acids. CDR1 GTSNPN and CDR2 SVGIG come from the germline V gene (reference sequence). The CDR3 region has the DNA TGTGCCTGGAGAAGCAGGGCTGGTGGTGAGACCCAGTACTTC. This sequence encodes CAWRSRAGGETQYF.

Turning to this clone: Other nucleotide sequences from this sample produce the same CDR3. The CDR3 protein is CASSPTGSGANVLTF. For the CDR3, the DNA is TGTGCCAGCTCACCTACGGGGTCGGGGGCCAACGTCCTGACTTTC. The rearrangement links TRBV18 to TRBJ2-6; a weak D match, TRBD2 (5 bases). The CDR3 runs to 15 residues. The V gene lost 3 bases and the J gene lost 4 bases, with 10 bases spanning the gap. The germline V gene encodes CDR1 KGHSH and CDR2 LQKENI.

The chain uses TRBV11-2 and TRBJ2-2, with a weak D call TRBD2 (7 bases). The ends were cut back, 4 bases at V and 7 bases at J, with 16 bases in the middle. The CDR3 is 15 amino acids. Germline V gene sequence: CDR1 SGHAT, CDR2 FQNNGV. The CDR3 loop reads CASSSWAGADGELFF. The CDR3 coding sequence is TGTGCCAGCAGCTCCTGGGCGGGGGCGGACGGGGAGCTGTTTTTT.

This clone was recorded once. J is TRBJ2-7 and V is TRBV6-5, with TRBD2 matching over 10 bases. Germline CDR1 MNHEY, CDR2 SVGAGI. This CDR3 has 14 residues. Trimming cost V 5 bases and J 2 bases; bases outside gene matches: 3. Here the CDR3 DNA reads TGTGCCAGCAGTAAGCGGGAGGGCCCCTACGAGCAGTACTTC. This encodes CASSKREGPYEQYF.

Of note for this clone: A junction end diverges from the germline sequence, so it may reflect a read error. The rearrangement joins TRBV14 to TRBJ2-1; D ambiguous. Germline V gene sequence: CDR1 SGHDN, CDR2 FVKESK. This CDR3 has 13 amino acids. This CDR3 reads CASSQTIYSEQFF. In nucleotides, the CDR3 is TGTGCCAGCAGCCAAACTATCTACAGTGAGCAGTTCTTC. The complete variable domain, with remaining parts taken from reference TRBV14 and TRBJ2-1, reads EAGVTQFPSHSVIEKGQTVTLRCDPISGHDNLYWYRRVMGKEIKFLLHFVKESKQDESGMPNNRFLAERTGGTYSTLKVQPAELEDSGVYFCASSQTIYSEQFFGPGTRLTVL.

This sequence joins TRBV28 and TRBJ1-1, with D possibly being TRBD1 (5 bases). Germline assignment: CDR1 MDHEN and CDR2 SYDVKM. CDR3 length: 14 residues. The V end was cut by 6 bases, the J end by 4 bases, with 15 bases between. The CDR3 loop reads CASSGSKGSTEAFF. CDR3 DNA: TGTGCCAGCAGCGGCTCTAAGGGGAGCACTGAAGCTTTCTTT.

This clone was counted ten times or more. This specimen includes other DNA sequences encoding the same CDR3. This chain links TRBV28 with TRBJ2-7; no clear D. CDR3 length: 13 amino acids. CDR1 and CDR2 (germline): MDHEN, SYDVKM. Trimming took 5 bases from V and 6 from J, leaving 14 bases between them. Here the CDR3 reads CASSIPGFGEQYF. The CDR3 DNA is TGTGCCAGCAGTATCCCCGGTTTCGGCGAGCAGTACTTC.

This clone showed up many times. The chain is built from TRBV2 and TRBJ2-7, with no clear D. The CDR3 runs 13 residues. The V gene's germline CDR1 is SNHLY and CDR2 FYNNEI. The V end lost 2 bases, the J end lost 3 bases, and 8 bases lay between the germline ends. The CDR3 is CASSESHYYEQYF. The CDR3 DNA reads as TGTGCCAGCAGTGAAAGCCATTACTACGAGCAGTACTTC. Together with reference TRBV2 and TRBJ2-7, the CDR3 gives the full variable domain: EPEVTQTPSHQVTQMGQEVILRCVPISNHLYFYWYRQILGQKVEFLVSFYNNEISEKSEIFDDQFSVERPDGSNFTLKIRSTKLEDSAMYFCASSESHYYEQYFGPGTRLTVT.

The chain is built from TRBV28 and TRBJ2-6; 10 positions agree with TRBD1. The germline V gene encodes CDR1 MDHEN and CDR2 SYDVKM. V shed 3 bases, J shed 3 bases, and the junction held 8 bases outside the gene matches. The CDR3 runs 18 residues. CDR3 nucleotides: TGTGCCAGCAGTTTGAAGGGGACAGGGGATCTTGGGGCCAACGTCCTGACTTTC. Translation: CASSLKGTGDLGANVLTF.

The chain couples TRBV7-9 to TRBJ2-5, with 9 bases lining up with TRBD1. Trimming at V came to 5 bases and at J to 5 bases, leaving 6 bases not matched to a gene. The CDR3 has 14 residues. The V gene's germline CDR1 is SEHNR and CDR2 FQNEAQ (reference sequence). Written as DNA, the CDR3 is TGTGCCAGCAGCCGGACAGGGGAATACGAGACCCAGTACTTC. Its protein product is CASSRTGEYETQYF. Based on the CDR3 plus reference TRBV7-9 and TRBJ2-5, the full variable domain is DTGVSQNPRHKITKRGQNVTFRCDPISEHNRLYWYRQTLGQGPEFLTYFQNEAQLEKSRLLSDRFSAERPKGSFSTLEIQRTEQGDSAMYLCASSRTGEYETQYFGPGTRLLVL.

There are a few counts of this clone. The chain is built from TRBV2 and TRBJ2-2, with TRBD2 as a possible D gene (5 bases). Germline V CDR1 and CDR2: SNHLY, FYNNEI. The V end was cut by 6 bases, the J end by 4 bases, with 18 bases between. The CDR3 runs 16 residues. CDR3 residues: CASRKAREYGTGELFF. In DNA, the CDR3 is TGTGCCAGCAGGAAGGCGAGGGAGTATGGCACCGGGGAGCTGTTTTTT.

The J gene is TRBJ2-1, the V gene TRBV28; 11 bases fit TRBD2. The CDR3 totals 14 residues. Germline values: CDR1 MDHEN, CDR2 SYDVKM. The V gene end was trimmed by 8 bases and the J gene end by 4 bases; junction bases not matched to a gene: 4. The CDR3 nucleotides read TGTGCCAGCCTGACTAGCGGGGTTTACAATGAGCAGTTCTTC. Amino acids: CASLTSGVYNEQFF.

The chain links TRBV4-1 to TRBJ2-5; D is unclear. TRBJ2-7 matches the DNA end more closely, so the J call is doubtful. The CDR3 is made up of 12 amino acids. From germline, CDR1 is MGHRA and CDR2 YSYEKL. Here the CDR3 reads CASSPSSHEQYF. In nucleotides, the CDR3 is TGCGCCAGCAGCCCAAGTAGTCACGAGCAGTACTTC.

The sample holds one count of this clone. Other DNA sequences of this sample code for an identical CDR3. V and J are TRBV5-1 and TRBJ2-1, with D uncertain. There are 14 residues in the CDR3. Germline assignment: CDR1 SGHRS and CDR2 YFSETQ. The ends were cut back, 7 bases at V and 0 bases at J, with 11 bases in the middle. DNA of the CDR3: TGCGCCAGCTCCCTGGGTCCCTCCTACAATGAGCAGTTCTTC. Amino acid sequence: CASSLGPSYNEQFF.

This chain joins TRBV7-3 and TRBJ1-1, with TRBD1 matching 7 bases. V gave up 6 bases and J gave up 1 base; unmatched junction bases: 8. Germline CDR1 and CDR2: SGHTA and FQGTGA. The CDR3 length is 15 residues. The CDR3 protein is CASRTTGTANTEAFF. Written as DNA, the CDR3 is TGTGCCAGCAGGACCACAGGGACAGCGAACACTGAAGCTTTCTTT.

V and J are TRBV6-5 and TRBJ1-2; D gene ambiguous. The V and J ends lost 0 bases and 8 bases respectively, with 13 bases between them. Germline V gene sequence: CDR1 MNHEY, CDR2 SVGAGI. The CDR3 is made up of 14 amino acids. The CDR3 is CASSYSPQPLGYTF. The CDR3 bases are TGTGCCAGCAGTTACTCGCCACAGCCTCTGGGCTACACCTTC.

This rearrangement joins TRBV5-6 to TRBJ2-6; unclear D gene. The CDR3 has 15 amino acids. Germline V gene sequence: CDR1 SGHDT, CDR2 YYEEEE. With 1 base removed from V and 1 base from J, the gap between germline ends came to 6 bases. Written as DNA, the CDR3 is TGTGCCAGCAGCTTGATGCGGTCTGGGGCCAACGTCCTGACTTTC. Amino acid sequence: CASSLMRSGANVLTF. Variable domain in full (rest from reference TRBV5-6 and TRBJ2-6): DAGVTQSPTHLIKTRGQQVTLRCSPKSGHDTVSWYQQALGQGPQFIFQYYEEEERQRGNFPDRFSGHQFPNYSSELNVNALLLGDSALYLCASSLMRSGANVLTFGAGSRLTVL.

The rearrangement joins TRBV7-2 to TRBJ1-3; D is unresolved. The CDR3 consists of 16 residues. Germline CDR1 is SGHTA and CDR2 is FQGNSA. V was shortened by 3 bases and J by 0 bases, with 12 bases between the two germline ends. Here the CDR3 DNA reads TGTGCCAGCAGCTTCGTTAGCGCTGGCTCTGGAAACACCATATATTTT. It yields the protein CASSFVSAGSGNTIYF.

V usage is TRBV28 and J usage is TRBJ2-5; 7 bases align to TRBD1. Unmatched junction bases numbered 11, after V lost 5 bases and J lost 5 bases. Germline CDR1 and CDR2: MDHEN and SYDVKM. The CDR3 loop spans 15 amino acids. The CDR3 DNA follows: TGTGCCAGCAGTCAACGACAAGGGGGCGGGGAGACCCAGTACTTC. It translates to CASSQRQGGGETQYF.